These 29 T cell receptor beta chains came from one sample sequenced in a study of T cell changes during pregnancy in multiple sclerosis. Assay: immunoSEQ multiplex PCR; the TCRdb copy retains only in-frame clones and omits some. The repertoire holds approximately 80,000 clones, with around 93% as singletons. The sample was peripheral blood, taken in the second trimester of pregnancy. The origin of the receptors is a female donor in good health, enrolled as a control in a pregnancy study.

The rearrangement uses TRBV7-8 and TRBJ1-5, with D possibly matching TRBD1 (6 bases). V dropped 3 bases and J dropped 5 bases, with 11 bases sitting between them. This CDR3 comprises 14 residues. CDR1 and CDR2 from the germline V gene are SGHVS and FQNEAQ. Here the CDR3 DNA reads TGTGCCAGCAGCTTGCTACAGGGTTATCAGCCCCAGCATTTT. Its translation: CASSLLQGYQPQHF.

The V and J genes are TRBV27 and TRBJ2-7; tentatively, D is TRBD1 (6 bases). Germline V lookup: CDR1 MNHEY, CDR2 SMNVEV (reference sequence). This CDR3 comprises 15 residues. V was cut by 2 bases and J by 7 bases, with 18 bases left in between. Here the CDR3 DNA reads TGTGCCAGCAGTTTACCAGGGGTGACCTACGGAGAGCAGTACTTC. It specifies CASSLPGVTYGEQYF.

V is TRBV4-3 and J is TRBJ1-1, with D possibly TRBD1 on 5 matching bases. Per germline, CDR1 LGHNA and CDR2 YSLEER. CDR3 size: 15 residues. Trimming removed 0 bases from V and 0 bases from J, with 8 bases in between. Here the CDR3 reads CASSQDPGMNTEAFF. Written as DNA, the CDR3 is TGCGCCAGCAGCCAAGATCCAGGGATGAACACTGAAGCTTTCTTT.

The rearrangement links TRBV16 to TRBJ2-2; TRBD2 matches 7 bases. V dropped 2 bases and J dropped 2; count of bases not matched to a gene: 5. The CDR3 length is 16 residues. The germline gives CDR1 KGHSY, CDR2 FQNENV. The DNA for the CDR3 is TGTGCCAGCAGCCAAGAAGGGACTATCAACACCGGGGAGCTGTTTTTT. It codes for CASSQEGTINTGELFF.

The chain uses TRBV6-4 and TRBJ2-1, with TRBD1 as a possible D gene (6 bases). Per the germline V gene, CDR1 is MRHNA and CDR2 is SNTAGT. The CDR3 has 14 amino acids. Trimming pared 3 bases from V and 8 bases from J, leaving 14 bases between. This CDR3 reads CASSEGRGNDEQFF. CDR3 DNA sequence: TGTGCCAGCAGTGAGGGCAGGGGTAATGATGAGCAGTTCTTC.

The CDR3 is CASSDEAGSSTDTQYF. The CDR3 nucleotides are TGTGCCAGCAGTGATGAGGCGGGGTCTAGCACAGATACGCAGTATTTT. This chain connects TRBV6-4 to TRBJ2-3; TRBD2 might be the D (6 bases). Germline assignment: CDR1 MRHNA and CDR2 SNTAGT. The CDR3 is 16 amino acids. Trimming left V 3 bases short and J 0 bases short, with 13 bases between.

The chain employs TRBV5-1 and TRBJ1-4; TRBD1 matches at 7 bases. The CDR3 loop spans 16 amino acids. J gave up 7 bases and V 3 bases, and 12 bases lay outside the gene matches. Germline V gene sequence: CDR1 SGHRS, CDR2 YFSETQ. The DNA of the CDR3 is TGCGCCAGCAGCTCCACGACAGGGCGAAGGGGTGAAAAACTGTTTTTT. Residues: CASSSTTGRRGEKLFF.

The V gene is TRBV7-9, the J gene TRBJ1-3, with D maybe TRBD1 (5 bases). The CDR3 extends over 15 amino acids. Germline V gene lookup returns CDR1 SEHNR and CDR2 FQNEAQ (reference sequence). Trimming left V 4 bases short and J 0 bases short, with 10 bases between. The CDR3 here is CASSYRIVSGNTIYF. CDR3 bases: TGTGCCAGCAGCTACAGGATCGTCTCTGGAAACACCATATATTTT.

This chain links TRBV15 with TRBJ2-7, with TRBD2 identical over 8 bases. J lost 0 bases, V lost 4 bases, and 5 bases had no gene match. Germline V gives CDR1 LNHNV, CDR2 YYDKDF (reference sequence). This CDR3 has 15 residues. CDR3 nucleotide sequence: TGTGCCACCAGCACCGGGGGGGGCGGCTCCTACGAGCAGTACTTC. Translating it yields CATSTGGGGSYEQYF.

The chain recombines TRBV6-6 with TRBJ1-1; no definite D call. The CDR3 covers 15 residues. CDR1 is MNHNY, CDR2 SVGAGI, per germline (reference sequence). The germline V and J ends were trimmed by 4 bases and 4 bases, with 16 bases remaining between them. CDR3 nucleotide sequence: TGTGCCAGCAGTTCTACGGGTGACCTGCGCACTGAAGCTTTCTTT. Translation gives CASSSTGDLRTEAFF.

The CDR3 DNA sequence: TGTGCCAGCAGCAAAAGAGGGACAGGCTTTCTCGGAGAGCAGTACTTC. Encoded protein: CASSKRGTGFLGEQYF. The chain couples TRBV21-1 to TRBJ2-7; TRBD1, the table's D call, lacks a check against the DNA. TRBV21-1 is designated a pseudogene. This CDR3 is built from 16 residues.

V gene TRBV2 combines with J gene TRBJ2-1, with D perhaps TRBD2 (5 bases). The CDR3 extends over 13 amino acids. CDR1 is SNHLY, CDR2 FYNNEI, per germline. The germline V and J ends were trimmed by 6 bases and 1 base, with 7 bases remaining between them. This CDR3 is CASREDSYNEQFF. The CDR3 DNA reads TGTGCCAGCAGGGAGGATTCCTACAATGAGCAGTTCTTC.

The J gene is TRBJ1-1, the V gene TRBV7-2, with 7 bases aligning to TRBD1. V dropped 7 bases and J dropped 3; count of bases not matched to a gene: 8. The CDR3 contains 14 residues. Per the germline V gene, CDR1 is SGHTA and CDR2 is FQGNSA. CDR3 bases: TGTGCCAGCACTAAAGACAGGGTTCACACTGAAGCTTTCTTT. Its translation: CASTKDRVHTEAFF.

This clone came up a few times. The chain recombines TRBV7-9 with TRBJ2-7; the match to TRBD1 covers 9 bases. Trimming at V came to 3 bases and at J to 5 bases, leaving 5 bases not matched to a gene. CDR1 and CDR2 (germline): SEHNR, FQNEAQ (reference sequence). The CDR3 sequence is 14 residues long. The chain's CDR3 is CASSFRDRDHEQYF. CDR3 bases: TGTGCCAGCAGCTTCAGGGACAGGGATCACGAGCAGTACTTC.

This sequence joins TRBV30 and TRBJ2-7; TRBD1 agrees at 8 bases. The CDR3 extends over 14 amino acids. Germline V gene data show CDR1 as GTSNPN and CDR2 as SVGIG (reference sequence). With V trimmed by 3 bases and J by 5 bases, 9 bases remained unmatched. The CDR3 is CAWSGTGQVDEQYF. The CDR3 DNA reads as TGTGCCTGGAGCGGTACGGGACAGGTAGACGAGCAGTACTTC.

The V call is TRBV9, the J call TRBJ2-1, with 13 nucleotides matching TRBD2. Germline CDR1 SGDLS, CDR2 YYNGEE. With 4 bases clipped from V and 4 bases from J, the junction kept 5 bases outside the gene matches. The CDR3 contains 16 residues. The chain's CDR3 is CASSSKTSGGYNEQFF. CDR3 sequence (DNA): TGTGCCAGCAGCTCAAAGACTAGCGGGGGGTACAATGAGCAGTTCTTC.

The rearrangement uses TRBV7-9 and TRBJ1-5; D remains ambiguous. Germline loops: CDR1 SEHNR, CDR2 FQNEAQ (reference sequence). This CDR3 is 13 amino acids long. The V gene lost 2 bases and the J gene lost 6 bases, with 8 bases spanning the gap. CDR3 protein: CASSLMGSQPQHF. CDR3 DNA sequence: TGTGCCAGCAGCTTAATGGGCAGTCAGCCCCAGCATTTT.

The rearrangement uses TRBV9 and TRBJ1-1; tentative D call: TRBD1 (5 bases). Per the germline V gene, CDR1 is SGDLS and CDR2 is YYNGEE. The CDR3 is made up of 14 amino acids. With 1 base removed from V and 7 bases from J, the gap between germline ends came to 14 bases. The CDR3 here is CASSVTGGDVEAFF. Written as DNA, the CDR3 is TGTGCCAGCAGCGTAACCGGGGGGGACGTTGAAGCTTTCTTT.

Here the CDR3 DNA reads TGTGCCATCAGCCCTTGGACAGAGAACAATGAGCAGTTCTTC. Its protein product is CAISPWTENNEQFF. V is TRBV10-3 and J is TRBJ2-1; a possible D gene is TRBD1 (6 bases). Germline loops: CDR1 ENHRY, CDR2 SYGVKD. V lost 6 bases and J lost 5, with 14 bases in between. This CDR3 is 14 amino acids long.

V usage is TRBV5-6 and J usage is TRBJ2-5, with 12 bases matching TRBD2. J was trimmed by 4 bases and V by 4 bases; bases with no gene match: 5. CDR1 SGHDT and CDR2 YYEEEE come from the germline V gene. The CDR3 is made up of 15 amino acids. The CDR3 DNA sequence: TGTGCCAGCAGCCCCCAACTAGCGGGGGGAGAGACCCAGTACTTC. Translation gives CASSPQLAGGETQYF.

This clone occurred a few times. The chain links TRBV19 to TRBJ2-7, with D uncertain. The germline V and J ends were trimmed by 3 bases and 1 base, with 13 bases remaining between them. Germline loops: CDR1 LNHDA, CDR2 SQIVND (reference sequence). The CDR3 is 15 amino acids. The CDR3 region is CASSIGGRFSYEQYF. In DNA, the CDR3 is TGTGCCAGTAGTATCGGTGGGCGATTTTCCTACGAGCAGTACTTC.

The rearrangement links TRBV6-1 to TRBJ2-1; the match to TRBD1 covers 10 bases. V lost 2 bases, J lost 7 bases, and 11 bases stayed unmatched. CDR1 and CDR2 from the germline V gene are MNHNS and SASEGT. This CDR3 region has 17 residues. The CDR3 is CASSEFPTGGAGNEQFF. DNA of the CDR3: TGTGCCAGCAGTGAATTCCCGACAGGGGGCGCTGGAAATGAGCAGTTCTTC.

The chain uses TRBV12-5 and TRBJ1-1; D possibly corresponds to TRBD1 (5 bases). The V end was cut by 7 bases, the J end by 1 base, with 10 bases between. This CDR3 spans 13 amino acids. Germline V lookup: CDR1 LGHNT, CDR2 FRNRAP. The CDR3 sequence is CASAPQGNTEAFF. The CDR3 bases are TGTGCTAGTGCTCCTCAGGGGAACACTGAAGCTTTCTTT.

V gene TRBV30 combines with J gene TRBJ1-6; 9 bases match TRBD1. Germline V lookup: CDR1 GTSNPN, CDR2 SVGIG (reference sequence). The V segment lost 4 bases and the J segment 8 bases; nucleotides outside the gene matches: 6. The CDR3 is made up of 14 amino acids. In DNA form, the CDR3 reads TGTGCCTGGAATACGGGACAGGGAGATTCACCCCTCCACTTT. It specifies CAWNTGQGDSPLHF. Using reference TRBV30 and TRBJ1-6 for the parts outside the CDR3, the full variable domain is SQTIHQWPATLVQPVGSPLSLECTVEGTSNPNLYWYRQAAGRGLQLLFYSVGIGQISSEVPQNLSASRPQDRQFILSSKKLLLSDSGFYLCAWNTGQGDSPLHFGNGTRLTVT.

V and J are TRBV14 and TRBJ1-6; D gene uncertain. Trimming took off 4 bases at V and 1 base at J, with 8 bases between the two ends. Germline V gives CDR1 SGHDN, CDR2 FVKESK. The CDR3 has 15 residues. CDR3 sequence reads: CASSLGGSYNSPLHF. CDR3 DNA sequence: TGTGCCAGCAGCCTAGGAGGGTCCTATAATTCACCCCTCCACTTT.

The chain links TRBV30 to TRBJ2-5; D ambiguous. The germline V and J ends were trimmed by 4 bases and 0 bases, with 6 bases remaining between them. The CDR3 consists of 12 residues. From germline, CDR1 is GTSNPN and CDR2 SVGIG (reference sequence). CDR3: CAWIRYQETQYF. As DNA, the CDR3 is TGTGCCTGGATCCGTTACCAAGAGACCCAGTACTTC.

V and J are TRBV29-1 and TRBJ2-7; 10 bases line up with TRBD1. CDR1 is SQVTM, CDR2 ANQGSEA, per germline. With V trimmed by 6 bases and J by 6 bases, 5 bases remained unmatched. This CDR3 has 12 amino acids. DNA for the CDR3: TGCAGCGTCGCCGACAGGGGGCTCGAGCAGTACTTC. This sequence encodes CSVADRGLEQYF.

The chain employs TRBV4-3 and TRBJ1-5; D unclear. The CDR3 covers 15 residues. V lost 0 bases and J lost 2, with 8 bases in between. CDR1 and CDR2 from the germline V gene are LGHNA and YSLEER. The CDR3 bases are TGCGCCAGCAGCCAAGAGTTCGCGGGCAATCAGCCCCAGCATTTT. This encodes CASSQEFAGNQPQHF.

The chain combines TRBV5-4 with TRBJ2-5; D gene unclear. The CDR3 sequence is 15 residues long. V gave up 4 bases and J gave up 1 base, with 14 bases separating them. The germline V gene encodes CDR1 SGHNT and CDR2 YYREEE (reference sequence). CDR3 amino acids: CASSLVPRIQETQYF. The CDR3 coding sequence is TGTGCCAGCAGCCTAGTACCCAGAATCCAAGAGACCCAGTACTTC. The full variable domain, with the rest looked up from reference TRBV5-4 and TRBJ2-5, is ETGVTQSPTHLIKTRGQQVTLRCSSQSGHNTVSWYQQALGQGPQFIFQYYREEENGRGNFPPRFSGLQFPNYSSELNVNALELDDSALYLCASSLVPRIQETQYFGPGTRLLVL.